This section outlines one TCR beta chain sequence together with its context. This CDR3 comprises 15 residues. The V segment lost 7 bases and the J segment 2 bases; nucleotides outside the gene matches: 11. The germline V gene encodes CDR1 MNHEY and CDR2 SVGAGI. This entry comes from a study of blood T cell repertoires in COVID-19. Here immunoSEQ multiplex PCR was the method, and the copy in TCRdb shows in-frame clones only, minus some. Among about 200,000 clones listed, approximately 84% were seen once. The source is a man aged 50 or older with acute or convalescent COVID-19. The chain is built from TRBV6-5 and TRBJ2-7; 7 bases align to TRBD1. The specimen sequenced was peripheral blood. The CDR3 reads CASTLEGAATYEQYF. The CDR3 DNA is TGTGCCAGCACCCTAGAGGGGGCAGCGACCTACGAGCAGTACTTC.